The next 18 T cell receptor beta chains were all read from a single sample in a study of T cell clonality in common variable immunodeficiency. Their cognate antigens are unknown. Study-wide results and limits: Fewer deletions and N-nucleotide insertions were reportedly seen in common variable immunodeficiency TCR beta sequences.

The data were produced by immunoSEQ multiplex PCR, yet TCRdb's version contains in-frame clones alone and is incomplete. Recorded here are about 3,400 clones, none singletons. The specimen was peripheral blood mononuclear cells. The receptors originated from a human donor with common variable immunodeficiency.

This clone appeared a few times. From the germline J gene comes the end of the CDR3, since the read stops 3 residues before it. This chain joins TRBV7-6 and TRBJ2-5; TRBD2 aligns across 13 bases. In germline, CDR1 is SGHVS, CDR2 FNYEAQ. The V segment lost 1 base and the J segment 4 bases; nucleotides outside the gene matches: 3. The CDR3 runs to 16 residues. Partial CDR3 DNA: TGTGCCAGCAGCTTAGGAGGGACTAGCGGGGTAGAGACC. The encoded protein is CASSLGGTSGVET. The full CDR3 is CASSLGGTSGVETQYF.

Notes on this clone: Coverage ceases 3 residues before the CDR3 finishes, and the germline J gene fills in the end. This chain joins TRBV7-3 and TRBJ2-1; D possibly matches TRBD1 or TRBD2 (6 bases each). V lost 1 base and J 2 bases, leaving 15 bases between the germline ends. Germline CDR1 is SGHTA and CDR2 is FQGTGA. The CDR3 is 17 amino acids. The sequenced CDR3 bases are TGTGCCAGCAGCTTAATTGGTAGGGGGAGGACCTACAATGAG. It translates to CASSLIGRGRTYNE. The full-length CDR3 reads as CASSLIGRGRTYNEQFF.

This clone is labeled as medium-sized. The DNA ends 3 residues before the CDR3 does, and the rest of the CDR3 is filled in from the germline J gene. The chain links TRBV7-3 to TRBJ1-5; TRBD1 is a possible D gene (5 bases). From germline, CDR1 is SGHTA and CDR2 FQGTGA. There are 16 residues in the CDR3. The V end was cut by 4 bases, the J end by 0 bases, with 13 bases between. The CDR3 bases that were read are TGTGCCAGCAGCTCTTCCCGGGGGTTTAGCAATCAGCCC. Amino acid sequence: CASSSSRGFSNQP. The full CDR3 sequence reads CASSSSRGFSNQPQHF. The full variable domain, completed using reference TRBV7-3 and TRBJ1-5, is GAGVSQTPSNKVTEKGKYVELRCDPISGHTALYWYRQSLGQGPEFLIYFQGTGAADDSGLPNDRFFAVRPEGSVSTLKIQRTERGDSAVYLCASSSSRGFSNQPQHFGDGTRLSIL.

The table lists this clone with many counts. With the read ending 3 residues before the CDR3 end, the germline J gene is used to fill in that end. J is TRBJ1-1 and V is TRBV30; 8 positions agree with TRBD1. Germline CDR1 reads GTSNPN; CDR2 reads SVGIG (reference sequence). The CDR3 extends over 15 amino acids. Germline trimming cut 3 bases from V and 5 bases from J; bases unmatched to any gene: 11. The part of the CDR3 DNA that was read is TGTGCCTGGAGGTCCCACGACAGGGGTAGAACTGAA. Protein: CAWRSHDRGRTE. The full CDR3 protein is CAWRSHDRGRTEAFF.

This clone was counted only a few times. Read sequence stops 3 residues before the CDR3 end, and the germline J gene provides the missing end. The chain carries TRBV5-1 and TRBJ2-7; TRBD1 matches 9 bases. CDR1 is SGHRS and CDR2 is YFSETQ in the germline V gene. There are 16 residues in the CDR3. The trim removed 3 bases at V and 6 bases at J, leaving 13 bases unmatched. CDR3 amino acids: CASSSGAGQGVSEQYF. The sequenced part of the CDR3 DNA is TGCGCCAGCAGCTCTGGCGCGGGACAGGGAGTGTCCGAG.

This clone has ten or more counts. The read ends 3 residues shy of where the CDR3 ends; the end is completed using the germline J gene. The rearrangement joins TRBV7-6 to TRBJ2-1; weak D call: TRBD2 (5 bases). Germline V gene sequence: CDR1 SGHVS, CDR2 FNYEAQ. The ends were cut back, 5 bases at V and 0 bases at J, with 14 bases in the middle. The CDR3 extends over 16 amino acids. CDR3 bases read: TGTGCCAGCAGCCCTGGAGCGGCCAGCTCCTACAATGAG. This codes for CASSPGAASSYNE. In full, the CDR3 reads CASSPGAASSYNEQFF.

This clone turned up a few times. The read stops 3 residues short of the end of the CDR3; the missing end is completed from the germline J gene. The chain is built from TRBV29-1 and TRBJ2-3; D may be TRBD1 (5 bases). The CDR3 consists of 12 residues. CDR1 SQVTM and CDR2 ANQGSEA come from the germline V gene. V was pared by 4 bases and J by 0 bases, with 5 bases between. The sequenced part of the CDR3 DNA is TGCAGCGTTGGACAGAGCACAGATACG. Its translation is CSVGQSTDT. Given in full, the CDR3 is CSVGQSTDTQYF.

This clone was counted a few times. Sequencing ends 3 residues short of the CDR3 end; the germline J gene provides the rest. The V gene is TRBV7-2, the J gene TRBJ1-1; no definite D call. The germline V gene has CDR1 SGHTA and CDR2 FQGNSA. This CDR3 has 13 residues. Deletions cut 5 bases from V and 5 bases from J, with 12 bases between. CDR3 sequence: CASSPSRLTEAFF. The DNA read from the CDR3 is TGTGCCAGCAGCCCTTCCAGGTTGACTGAA.

Remarks on this clone: The read ends 3 residues shy of where the CDR3 ends; the end is completed using the germline J gene. This chain joins TRBV18 and TRBJ1-1; D is undetermined. Germline CDR1 reads KGHSH; CDR2 reads LQKENI. The CDR3 contains 14 residues. V lost 4 bases and J 1 base, leaving 10 bases between the germline ends. The covered CDR3 bases are TGTGCCAGCTCACGACTGGGTGAGAACACTGAA. Its translation: CASSRLGENTE. The entire CDR3 is CASSRLGENTEAFF.

Concerning this clone itself: The read gets to within 3 residues of the CDR3 end, and the germline J gene fills in the rest. The chain uses TRBV7-3 and TRBJ1-1; 8 bases are a match to TRBD1. V lost 5 bases to trimming and J lost 0 bases; unmatched junction nucleotides: 2. This CDR3 region has 14 residues. Germline CDR1 reads SGHTA; CDR2 reads FQGTGA. The CDR3 sequence: CASSPTGVNTEAFF. Partial CDR3 DNA: TGTGCCAGCAGCCCGACAGGGGTGAACACTGAA.

This clone was counted at least ten times. The sequence runs out 3 residues before the end of the CDR3; the remainder is reconstructed from the germline J gene. V gene TRBV29-1 combines with J gene TRBJ2-7, with a possible D match to TRBD1 (5 bases). Germline V lookup: CDR1 SQVTM, CDR2 ANQGSEA. The CDR3 runs 12 residues. V was trimmed by 5 bases and J by 1 base, leaving 9 bases between them. The CDR3 spells CSVRRDSYEQYF. The CDR3 bases that were read are TGCAGCGTTCGCAGGGATTCCTACGAG.

In its sample, this clone was seen a few times. The read halts 3 residues ahead of the CDR3 end, with the missing end drawn from the germline J gene. The genes are TRBV19 and TRBJ1-5; weak D call: TRBD1 (5 bases). Germline values: CDR1 LNHDA, CDR2 SQIVND (reference sequence). V shed 5 bases and J shed 0 bases, with 17 bases lying between them. There are 17 residues in the CDR3. CDR3 DNA (partial): TGTGCCAGTAGTTGGGGCGGATCATTCTATAGCAATCAGCCC. Encoded protein: CASSWGGSFYSNQP. The complete CDR3 protein is CASSWGGSFYSNQPQHF.

At least ten counts were recorded for this clone. The sequenced CDR3 bases are TGTGCCATCAGTGAGTTAGGGGCAGATACG. Its translation: CAISELGADT. The entire CDR3 reads CAISELGADTQYF. The V gene is TRBV10-3, the J gene TRBJ2-3, with TRBD1 as a possible D gene (5 bases). Read sequence stops 3 residues before the CDR3 end, and the germline J gene provides the missing end. Germline V lookup: CDR1 ENHRY, CDR2 SYGVKD. Trimming took 1 base from V and 4 from J, leaving 6 bases between them. The length of the CDR3 is 13 residues.

With respect to this clone: The read terminates 3 residues before the CDR3 end, so the remaining end is supplied by the germline J gene. The rearrangement joins TRBV7-9 to TRBJ1-2; 10 bases map to TRBD1. The CDR3 runs 15 residues. CDR1 SEHNR and CDR2 FQNEAQ come from the germline V gene (reference sequence). CDR3: CASSPGQGSLRGYTF. Incomplete CDR3 DNA: TGTGCCAGCAGCCCGGGACAGGGGTCCTTGAGAGGC.

This clone was detected ten times or more. The sequence runs out 3 residues before the end of the CDR3; the remainder is reconstructed from the germline J gene. V is TRBV5-4 and J is TRBJ1-4; D perhaps matches TRBD1 (5 bases). This CDR3 contains 14 residues. The germline CDR1 and CDR2 sequences are SGHNT and YYREEE (reference sequence). Deletions cut 1 base from V and 7 bases from J, with 11 bases between. The CDR3 loop is CASSLSGGGEKLFF. CDR3 DNA (partial): TGTGCCAGCAGCTTGTCCGGGGGTGGTGAAAAA.

Worth noting for this clone: The read finishes 3 residues shy of the CDR3 end, and the germline J gene is used to complete it. The chain has TRBV7-9 and TRBJ2-7; 7 bases line up with TRBD1. In germline, CDR1 is SEHNR, CDR2 FQNEAQ (reference sequence). The CDR3 runs to 14 residues. The V and J ends lost 4 bases and 4 bases, in that order; junction bases with no gene match: 7. The CDR3 is CASSSYRGSYEQYF. The DNA read from the CDR3 is TGTGCCAGCAGCTCCTACAGGGGTTCGTACGAG.

Points on this clone: The read comes to an end 3 residues before the CDR3 does, leaving the germline J gene to fill in the end. The genes are TRBV6-1 and TRBJ1-2, with TRBD1 matching over 7 bases. CDR1 and CDR2 from the germline V gene are MNHNS and SASEGT. There are 16 residues in the CDR3. The CDR3 DNA, read in part, is TGTGCCAGCAGTGTCATCCAGGGGGAACGTGCATTCGGC. Translating it yields CASSVIQGERAFG. The whole CDR3 region reads CASSVIQGERAFGYTF.

Regarding this clone: The CDR3 end lies 3 residues beyond the end of the read and is filled in from the germline J gene. The chain uses TRBV2 and TRBJ1-1, with 10 bases fitting TRBD1. V dropped 6 bases and J dropped 4; count of bases not matched to a gene: 5. The germline V gene encodes CDR1 SNHLY and CDR2 FYNNEI. This CDR3 has 14 residues. This CDR3 is CASRAGTGVTEAFF. The part of the CDR3 DNA that was read is TGTGCCAGCAGAGCCGGGACAGGGGTCACTGAA. The full variable domain, in which reference TRBV2 and TRBJ1-1 provide the parts outside the CDR3, is EPEVTQTPSHQVTQMGQEVILRCVPISNHLYFYWYRQILGQKVEFLVSFYNNEISEKSEIFDDQFSVERPDGSNFTLKIRSTKLEDSAMYFCASRAGTGVTEAFFGQGTRLTVV.